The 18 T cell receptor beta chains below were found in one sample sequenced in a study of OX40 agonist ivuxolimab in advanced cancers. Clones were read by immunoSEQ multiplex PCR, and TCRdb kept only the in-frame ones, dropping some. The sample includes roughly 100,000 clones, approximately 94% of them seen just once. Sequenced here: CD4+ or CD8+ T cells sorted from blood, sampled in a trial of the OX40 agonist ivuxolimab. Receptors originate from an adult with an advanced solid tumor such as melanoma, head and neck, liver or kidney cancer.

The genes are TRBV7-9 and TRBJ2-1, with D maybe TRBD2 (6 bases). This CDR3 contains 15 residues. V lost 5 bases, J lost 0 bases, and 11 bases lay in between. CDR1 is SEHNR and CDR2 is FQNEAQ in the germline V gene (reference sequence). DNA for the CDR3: TGTGCCAGCAGCCCTAGCGAGAGCTCCTACAATGAGCAGTTCTTC. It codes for CASSPSESSYNEQFF.

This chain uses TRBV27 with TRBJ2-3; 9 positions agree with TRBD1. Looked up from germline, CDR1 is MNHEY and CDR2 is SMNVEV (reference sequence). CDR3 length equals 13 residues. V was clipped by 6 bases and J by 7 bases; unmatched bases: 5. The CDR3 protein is CASRDRGGNTQYF. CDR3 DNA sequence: TGTGCCAGCAGGGACAGGGGAGGGAATACGCAGTATTTT.

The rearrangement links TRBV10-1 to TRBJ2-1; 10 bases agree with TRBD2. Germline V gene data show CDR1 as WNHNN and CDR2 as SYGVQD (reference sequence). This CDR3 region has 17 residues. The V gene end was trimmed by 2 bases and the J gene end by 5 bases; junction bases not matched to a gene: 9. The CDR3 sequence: CASSEGFGSGGNNEQFF. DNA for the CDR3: TGCGCCAGCAGTGAGGGATTCGGTAGCGGGGGGAACAATGAGCAGTTCTTC.

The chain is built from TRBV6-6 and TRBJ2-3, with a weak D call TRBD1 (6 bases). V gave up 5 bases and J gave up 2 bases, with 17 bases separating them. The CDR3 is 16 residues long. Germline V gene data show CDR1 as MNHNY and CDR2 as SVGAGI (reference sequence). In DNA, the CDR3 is TGTGCCAGCAGTCCCTATAGGGGGTGGTCCACAGATACGCAGTATTTT. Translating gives CASSPYRGWSTDTQYF.

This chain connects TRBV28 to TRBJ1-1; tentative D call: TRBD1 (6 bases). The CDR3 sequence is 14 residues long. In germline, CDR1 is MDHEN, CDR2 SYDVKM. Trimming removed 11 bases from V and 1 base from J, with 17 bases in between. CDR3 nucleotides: TGTGCCGCCCAACCCGCAGGGGCGAACACTGAAGCTTTCTTT. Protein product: CAAQPAGANTEAFF. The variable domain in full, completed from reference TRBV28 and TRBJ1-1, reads DVKVTQSSRYLVKRTGEKVFLECVQDMDHENMFWYRQDPGLGLRLIYFSYDVKMKEKGDIPEGYSVSREKKERFSLILESASTNQTSMYLCAAQPAGANTEAFFGQGTRLTVV.

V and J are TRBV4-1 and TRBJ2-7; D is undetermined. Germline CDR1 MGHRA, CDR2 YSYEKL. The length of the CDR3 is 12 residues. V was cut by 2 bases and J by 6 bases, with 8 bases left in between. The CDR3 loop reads CASSQIASEQYF. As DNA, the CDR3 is TGCGCCAGCAGCCAAATAGCAAGCGAGCAGTACTTC.

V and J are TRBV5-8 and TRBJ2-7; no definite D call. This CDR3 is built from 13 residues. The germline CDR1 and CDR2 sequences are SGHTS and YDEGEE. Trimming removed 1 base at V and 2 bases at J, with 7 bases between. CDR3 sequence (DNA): TGTGCCAGCAGCTTGAGGGCTCCCTACGAGCAGTACTTC. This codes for CASSLRAPYEQYF.

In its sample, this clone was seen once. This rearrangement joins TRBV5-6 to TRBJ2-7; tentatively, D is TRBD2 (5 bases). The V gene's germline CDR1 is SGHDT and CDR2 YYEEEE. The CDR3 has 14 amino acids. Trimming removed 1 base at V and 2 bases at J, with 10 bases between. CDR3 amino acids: CASSLLSVAYEQYF. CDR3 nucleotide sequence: TGTGCCAGCAGCTTGCTTAGCGTGGCCTACGAGCAGTACTTC.

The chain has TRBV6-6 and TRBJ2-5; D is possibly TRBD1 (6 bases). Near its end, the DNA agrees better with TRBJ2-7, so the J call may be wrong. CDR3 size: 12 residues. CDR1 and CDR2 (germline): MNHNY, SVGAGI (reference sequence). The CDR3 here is CASSSTGNEQYF. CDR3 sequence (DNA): TGTGCCAGCAGTTCCACAGGGAACGAGCAGTACTTC.

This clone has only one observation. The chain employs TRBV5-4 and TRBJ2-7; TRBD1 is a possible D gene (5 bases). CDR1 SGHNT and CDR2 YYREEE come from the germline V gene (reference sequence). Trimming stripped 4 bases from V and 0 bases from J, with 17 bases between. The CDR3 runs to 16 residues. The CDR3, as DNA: TGTGCCAGCAGCCCGATTCCCACAGGAGACTCCTACGAGCAGTACTTC. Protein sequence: CASSPIPTGDSYEQYF.

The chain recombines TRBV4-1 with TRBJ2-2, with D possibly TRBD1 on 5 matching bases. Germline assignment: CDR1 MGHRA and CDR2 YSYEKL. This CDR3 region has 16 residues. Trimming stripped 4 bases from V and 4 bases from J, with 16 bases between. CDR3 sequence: CASSPDLGRGTGELFF. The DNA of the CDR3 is TGCGCCAGCAGCCCCGATTTGGGGCGCGGCACCGGGGAGCTGTTTTTT.

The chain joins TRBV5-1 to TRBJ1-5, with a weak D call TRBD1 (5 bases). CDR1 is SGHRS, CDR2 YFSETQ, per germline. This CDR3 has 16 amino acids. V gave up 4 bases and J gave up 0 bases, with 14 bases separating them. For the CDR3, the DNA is TGCGCCAGCAGCCTGGGGGAAGGCTATAGCAATCAGCCCCAGCATTTT. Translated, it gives CASSLGEGYSNQPQHF.

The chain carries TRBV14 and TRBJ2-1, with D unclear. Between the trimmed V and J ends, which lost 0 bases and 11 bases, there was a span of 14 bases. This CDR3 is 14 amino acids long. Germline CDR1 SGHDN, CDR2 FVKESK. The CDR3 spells CASSQEIDLVKQFF. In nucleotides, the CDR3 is TGTGCCAGCAGCCAAGAGATCGATTTGGTTAAGCAGTTCTTC.

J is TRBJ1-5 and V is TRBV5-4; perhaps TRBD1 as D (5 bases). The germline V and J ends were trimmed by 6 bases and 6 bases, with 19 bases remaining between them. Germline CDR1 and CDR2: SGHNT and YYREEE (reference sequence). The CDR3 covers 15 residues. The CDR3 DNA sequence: TGTGCCAGCACCCCGGGGCCGGGGACGGGTCAGCCCCAGCATTTT. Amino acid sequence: CASTPGPGTGQPQHF.

The CDR3 loop reads CASSPILGTEAFF. The DNA of the CDR3 is TGTGCCAGCAGCCCAATCCTAGGCACTGAAGCTTTCTTT. The chain links TRBV6-6 to TRBJ1-1, with D hard to call. CDR1 MNHNY and CDR2 SVGAGI come from the germline V gene (reference sequence). This CDR3 spans 13 amino acids. V gave up 6 bases and J gave up 4 bases, with 12 bases separating them.

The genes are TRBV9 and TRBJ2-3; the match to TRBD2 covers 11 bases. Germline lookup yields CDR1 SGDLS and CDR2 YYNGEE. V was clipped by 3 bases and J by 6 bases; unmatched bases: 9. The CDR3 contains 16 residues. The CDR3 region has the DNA TGTGCCAGCAGCGGTGAGGGACTAGCGGAAACCGATACGCAGTATTTT. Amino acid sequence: CASSGEGLAETDTQYF.

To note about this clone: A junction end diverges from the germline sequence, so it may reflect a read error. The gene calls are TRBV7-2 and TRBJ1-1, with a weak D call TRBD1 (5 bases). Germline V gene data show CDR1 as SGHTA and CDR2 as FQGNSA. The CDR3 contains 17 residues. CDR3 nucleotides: TGTGCCAGCAGCTTAGACGGAAACGGGGGTTATTTCACTGAAGTTTTCTTT. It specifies CASSLDGNGGYFTEVFF.

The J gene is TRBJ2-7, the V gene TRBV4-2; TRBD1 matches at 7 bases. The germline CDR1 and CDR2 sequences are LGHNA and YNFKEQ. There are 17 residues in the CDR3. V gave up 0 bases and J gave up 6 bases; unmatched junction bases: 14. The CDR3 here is CASSQEGQFSERGEQYF. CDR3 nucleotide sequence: TGTGCCAGCAGCCAAGAGGGACAGTTTAGTGAAAGGGGCGAGCAGTACTTC.